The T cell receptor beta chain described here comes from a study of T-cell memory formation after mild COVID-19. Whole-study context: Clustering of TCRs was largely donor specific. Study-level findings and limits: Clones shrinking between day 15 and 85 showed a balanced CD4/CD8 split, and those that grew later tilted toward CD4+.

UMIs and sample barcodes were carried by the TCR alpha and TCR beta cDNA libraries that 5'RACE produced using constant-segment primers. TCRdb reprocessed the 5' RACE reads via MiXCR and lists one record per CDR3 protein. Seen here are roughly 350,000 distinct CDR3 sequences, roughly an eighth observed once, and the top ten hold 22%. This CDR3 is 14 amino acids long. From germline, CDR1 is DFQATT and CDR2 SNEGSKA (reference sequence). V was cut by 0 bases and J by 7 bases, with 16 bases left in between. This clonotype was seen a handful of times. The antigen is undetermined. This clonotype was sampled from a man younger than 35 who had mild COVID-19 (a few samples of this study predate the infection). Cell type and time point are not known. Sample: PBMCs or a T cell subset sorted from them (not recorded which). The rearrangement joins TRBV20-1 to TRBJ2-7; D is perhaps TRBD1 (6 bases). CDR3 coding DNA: TGCAGTGCTAGAGATACCCTTAGGGGGACGGAGCAGTACTTC. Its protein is CSARDTLRGTEQYF.